The 25 T cell receptor beta chains listed next were all sequenced from one sample in a study of blood T cells in healthy people across ages. The use of a sample-barcoded 5' primer and a J-beta primer mix characterized a second PCR of about 7 to 12 cycles. A single record per CDR3 protein comes from TCRdb applying MiXCR to the 5' RACE reads. The sample lists some 780,000 distinct CDR3 sequences, approximately 60% seen once, with roughly 24% in the top ten. What was sequenced was blood. The receptors were gathered from a middle-aged man in good health.

This clonotype was observed a handful of times. V is TRBV27 and J is TRBJ2-3; 12 bases agree with TRBD1. The CDR3 spans 16 residues. Germline V gene lookup returns CDR1 MNHEY and CDR2 SMNVEV (reference sequence). The V gene end was trimmed by 4 bases and the J gene end by 4 bases; junction bases not matched to a gene: 6. The CDR3 DNA follows: TGTGCCAGCAGTTCCTCCGGGACAGGGGGCGCAGATACGCAGTATTTT. Protein sequence: CASSSSGTGGADTQYF.

The chain couples TRBV28 to TRBJ2-5, with a tentative D call TRBD1 (7 bases). CDR1 and CDR2 from the germline V gene are MDHEN and SYDVKM. V dropped 5 bases and J dropped 1 base, with 17 bases sitting between them. This CDR3 region has 16 residues. DNA of the CDR3: TGTGCCAGCAGTGGGCGGGACAGCCTCATCCAAGAGACCCAGTACTTC. It encodes CASSGRDSLIQETQYF. Full variable domain (missing parts from reference TRBV28 and TRBJ2-5): DVKVTQSSRYLVKRTGEKVFLECVQDMDHENMFWYRQDPGLGLRLIYFSYDVKMKEKGDIPEGYSVSREKKERFSLILESASTNQTSMYLCASSGRDSLIQETQYFGPGTRLLVL.

V gene TRBV2 combines with J gene TRBJ1-5; D gene uncertain. Between the trimmed V and J ends, which lost 3 bases and 7 bases, there was a span of 10 bases. The V gene's germline CDR1 is SNHLY and CDR2 FYNNEI. This CDR3 comprises 13 residues. CDR3 coding DNA: TGTGCCAGCAGTGATCGAATGGAGCAGCCCCAGCATTTT. This sequence encodes CASSDRMEQPQHF.

The chain uses TRBV7-2 and TRBJ2-7; TRBD1 aligns across 8 bases. V lost 7 bases, J lost 7 bases, and 18 bases stayed unmatched. CDR1 is SGHTA and CDR2 is FQGNSA in the germline V gene. The CDR3 sequence is 16 residues long. Written as DNA, the CDR3 is TGTGCCAGCACTTCTTCAGGGGGCGGAGAAGGTAAAGAGCAGTACTTC. Translating it yields CASTSSGGGEGKEQYF.

The rearrangement links TRBV5-4 to TRBJ1-5; the D is unclear. This CDR3 has 15 residues. Between the trimmed V and J ends, which lost 0 bases and 2 bases, there was a span of 9 bases. The germline gives CDR1 SGHNT, CDR2 YYREEE (reference sequence). CDR3 in DNA: TGTGCCAGCAGCTTGGGTGGTGTACGCAATCAGCCCCAGCATTTT. This sequence encodes CASSLGGVRNQPQHF.

The rearrangement joins TRBV2 to TRBJ2-3, with D perhaps TRBD2 (6 bases). V lost 11 bases and J 0 bases, leaving 15 bases between the germline ends. The CDR3 is 14 residues long. Germline values: CDR1 SNHLY, CDR2 FYNNEI. CDR3 bases: TGTGCCTCCTGGGGGGTTAGAAGCACAGATACGCAGTATTTT. It encodes CASWGVRSTDTQYF.

This clonotype appeared a few times. The rearrangement links TRBV7-8 to TRBJ2-3, with a tentative D call TRBD1 (6 bases). Germline V gene lookup returns CDR1 SGHVS and CDR2 FQNEAQ. CDR3 size: 16 residues. V lost 2 bases and J lost 2, with 14 bases in between. The CDR3 DNA reads TGTGCCAGCAGCTTAAATCCCAGGGGCTACACAGATACGCAGTATTTT. Protein product: CASSLNPRGYTDTQYF.

The V call is TRBV5-1, the J call TRBJ2-5; D might be TRBD1 or TRBD2, each matching 5 bases. The CDR3 consists of 15 residues. CDR1 and CDR2 from the germline V gene are SGHRS and YFSETQ. Trimming took off 0 bases at V and 5 bases at J, with 14 bases between the two ends. The CDR3 DNA reads TGCGCCAGCAGCTTGGTACGGGGCGCCAGGGAGACCCAGTACTTC. It codes for CASSLVRGARETQYF.

This clonotype appeared a few times. The chain carries TRBV4-3 and TRBJ2-3; D is ambiguous. Trimming pared 0 bases from V and 6 bases from J, leaving 13 bases between. The CDR3 consists of 15 residues. Germline values: CDR1 LGHNA, CDR2 YSLEER. The CDR3 DNA reads TGCGCCAGCAGCCAAGATGTTGGCCCCGCGGATACGCAGTATTTT. This gives the protein CASSQDVGPADTQYF.

The chain links TRBV20-1 to TRBJ2-3; the match to TRBD2 covers 15 bases. The germline CDR1 and CDR2 sequences are DFQATT and SNEGSKA (reference sequence). J gave up 0 bases and V 3 bases, and 10 bases lay outside the gene matches. The CDR3 contains 19 residues. DNA for the CDR3: TGCAGTGCTAGTGCGGGACTAGCGGGAGGTATTGGTAGCACAGATACGCAGTATTTT. Amino acid sequence: CSASAGLAGGIGSTDTQYF.

This clonotype has just a few counts. The chain joins TRBV5-1 to TRBJ2-3, with D tentatively TRBD1 or TRBD2 (7 bases each). Germline CDR1 reads SGHRS; CDR2 reads YFSETQ. CDR3 length equals 17 residues. Trimming cost V 5 bases and J 5 bases, with 24 bases left between them. The CDR3 loop is CASSFRGRGPVGDTQYF. The CDR3 DNA reads as TGCGCCAGCAGTTTCAGGGGGAGGGGGCCAGTTGGAGATACGCAGTATTTT. Filled out from reference TRBV5-1 and TRBJ2-3, the complete variable domain reads KAGVTQTPRYLIKTRGQQVTLSCSPISGHRSVSWYQQTPGQGLQFLFEYFSETQRNKGNFPGRFSGRQFSNSRSEMNVSTLELGDSALYLCASSFRGRGPVGDTQYFGPGTRLTVL.

This clonotype came up a few times. V gene TRBV29-1 combines with J gene TRBJ1-2; D unclear. From germline, CDR1 is SQVTM and CDR2 ANQGSEA. With 2 bases removed from V and 0 bases from J, the gap between germline ends came to 10 bases. This CDR3 has 14 amino acids. CDR3 DNA: TGCAGCGTTGAAAAACCGATAGCTAACTATGGCTACACCTTC. Its translation: CSVEKPIANYGYTF.

The chain is built from TRBV7-2 and TRBJ2-7; D is unresolved. Near its end, the DNA agrees better with TRBJ2-5, so the J call may be wrong. The germline CDR1 and CDR2 sequences are SGHTA and FQGNSA. The CDR3 consists of 15 residues. CDR3 loop: CASSLGPGFHETQYF. The CDR3 region has the DNA TGTGCCAGCAGCCTAGGACCGGGTTTCCATGAGACCCAGTACTTC.

Concerning this clonotype: Germline and junction disagree at one end, which may indicate a read error. This chain joins TRBV5-1 and TRBJ2-1; D may be TRBD2 (5 bases). The CDR3 totals 16 residues. The germline CDR1 and CDR2 sequences are SGHRS and YFSETQ. This CDR3 is CASSLGGRRSTGELFF. CDR3 nucleotide sequence: TGCGCCAGCAGCTTGGGTGGGAGAAGGAGCACCGGGGAGCTGTTCTTC.

This clonotype showed up just a few times. The rearrangement links TRBV5-1 to TRBJ1-5; D not resolved. V was pared by 0 bases and J by 5 bases, with 9 bases between. The CDR3 is 14 amino acids. The germline gives CDR1 SGHRS, CDR2 YFSETQ. CDR3 DNA sequence: TGCGCCAGCAGCTTGGTGCGGGGTTATCAGCCCCAGCATTTT. It translates to CASSLVRGYQPQHF.

There are many counts of this clonotype. The J gene is TRBJ2-7, the V gene TRBV20-1, with D uncertain. The CDR3 covers 15 residues. V lost 0 bases and J 6 bases, leaving 18 bases between the germline ends. Germline V gives CDR1 DFQATT, CDR2 SNEGSKA (reference sequence). CDR3 coding DNA: TGCAGTGCTAGAGATTCAGTCACCGACTCTGGCGAGCAGTACTTC. Amino acid sequence: CSARDSVTDSGEQYF.

The rearrangement joins TRBV12-3 or TRBV12-4 to TRBJ1-1; D is undetermined. This CDR3 spans 14 amino acids. Trimming removed 3 bases from V and 3 bases from J, with 11 bases in between. CDR3 in amino acids: CASSFSPGDTEAFF. The CDR3 DNA sequence: TGTGCCAGCAGTTTCTCCCCGGGAGACACTGAAGCTTTCTTT.

The chain combines TRBV9 with TRBJ2-1; D uncertain. Trimming pared 0 bases from V and 3 bases from J, leaving 10 bases between. The CDR3 length is 15 residues. Germline CDR1 and CDR2: SGDLS and YYNGEE. The CDR3 loop reads CASSVDSQIYNEQFF. In nucleotides, the CDR3 is TGTGCCAGCAGCGTAGACAGCCAGATCTACAATGAGCAGTTCTTC. Variable domain in full (rest from reference TRBV9 and TRBJ2-1): DSGVTQTPKHLITATGQRVTLRCSPRSGDLSVYWYQQSLDQGLQFLIQYYNGEERAKGNILERFSAQQFPDLHSELNLSSLELGDSALYFCASSVDSQIYNEQFFGPGTRLTVL.

The rearrangement uses TRBV29-1 and TRBJ2-7, with D unresolved. The assigned J gene may be wrong: the sequence end matches TRBJ2-5 better. The CDR3 consists of 14 residues. CDR1 SQVTM and CDR2 ANQGSEA come from the germline V gene. The CDR3: CSVRTRLARETQYF. The CDR3 region has the DNA TGCAGCGTGAGAACCCGGCTCGCCCGGGAGACCCAGTACTTC.

This chain connects TRBV7-2 to TRBJ2-7, with D perhaps matching TRBD1 (6 bases). The J call is in doubt because the DNA end fits TRBJ2-5 better. The CDR3 is 15 residues long. Germline V gene data show CDR1 as SGHTA and CDR2 as FQGNSA. CDR3 amino acids: CASSLGWTVQETQYF. The DNA for the CDR3 is TGTGCCAGCAGCTTAGGTTGGACAGTACAAGAGACCCAGTACTTC.

V and J are TRBV20-1 and TRBJ1-2, with a possible D match to TRBD1 (5 bases). V was shortened by 5 bases and J by 1 base, with 14 bases between the two germline ends. The germline CDR1 and CDR2 sequences are DFQATT and SNEGSKA (reference sequence). The CDR3 consists of 14 residues. CDR3 DNA: TGCAGTGCTGGCGCGGGTAGGGGTAACTATGGCTACACCTTC. Residues: CSAGAGRGNYGYTF.

The CDR3 here is CASSLADRYSSYNEQFF. The CDR3 DNA sequence: TGTGCCAGCAGCTTAGCGGACAGATATAGCTCCTACAATGAGCAGTTCTTC. The chain employs TRBV7-6 and TRBJ2-1; TRBD1 might be the D (6 bases). Germline CDR1 and CDR2: SGHVS and FNYEAQ. CDR3 length: 17 amino acids. With 0 bases removed from V and 0 bases from J, the gap between germline ends came to 12 bases.

The chain combines TRBV4-3 with TRBJ2-1, with D possibly being TRBD1 (5 bases). CDR3 length: 14 amino acids. V lost 0 bases, J lost 8 bases, and 11 bases lay in between. From germline, CDR1 is LGHNA and CDR2 YSLEER. CDR3 residues: CASSQDKGFDEQFF. In DNA, the CDR3 is TGCGCCAGCAGCCAAGATAAGGGGTTCGATGAGCAGTTCTTC.

This clonotype was seen only a few times. The chain links TRBV6-2 or TRBV6-3 to TRBJ2-1, with D perhaps TRBD1 (6 bases). The V end lost 6 bases, the J end lost 6 bases, and 12 bases lay between the germline ends. Germline loops: CDR1 MNHEY, CDR2 SVGEGT. The CDR3 loop spans 13 amino acids. The CDR3, as DNA: TGTGCCAGCAGACAGGGTGGAGGCAATGAGCAGTTCTTC. Residues: CASRQGGGNEQFF.

This chain links TRBV7-3 with TRBJ1-2; 7 nucleotides line up with TRBD1. J was trimmed by 0 bases and V by 1 base; bases with no gene match: 5. Germline values: CDR1 SGHTA, CDR2 FQGTGA. The CDR3 length is 16 residues. The chain's CDR3 is CASSLRVGTANYGYTF. The CDR3 coding sequence is TGTGCCAGCAGCTTAAGGGTCGGGACAGCTAACTATGGCTACACCTTC.